Each of the 15 T cell receptor beta chains below was sequenced from the same sample in a study of identical twins (dated by TCRdb to between 2015 and 2016). Library preparation used 5' RACE. Instrument used: Illumina HiSeq 2000. TCRdb reran the public reads through fastp at Q25 and MiXCR, keeping productive beta chains. Each entry is one CDR3 protein sequence, shown with its most common DNA and genes. The sample table records about 520,000 distinct CDR3 sequences; about 20% of these occur just once. The top ten clones comprise around 0.9% of the sample. The data were also submitted as part of a second study, on T cells expressing NK-cell markers.

The sequencing input was CD4+ T cells sorted from blood. These receptors originate from a young woman in good health.

V is TRBV27 and J is TRBJ2-1; 10 nucleotides agree with TRBD2. The V and J ends lost 5 bases and 6 bases, in that order; junction bases with no gene match: 7. The CDR3 covers 15 residues. CDR1 and CDR2 from the germline V gene are MNHEY and SMNVEV (reference sequence). As DNA, the CDR3 is TGTGCCAGCAGTACAGAGCGGGAGGGCCCCAATGAGCAGTTCTTC. Translated, it gives CASSTEREGPNEQFF.

The rearrangement uses TRBV20-1 and TRBJ1-1, with D possibly matching TRBD1 (5 bases). Germline V gene lookup returns CDR1 DFQATT and CDR2 SNEGSKA (reference sequence). V lost 3 bases and J 3 bases, leaving 11 bases between the germline ends. This CDR3 comprises 13 residues. DNA of the CDR3: TGCAGTGCTAGGGGCGGGGGGGACACTGAAGCTTTCTTT. Its protein is CSARGGGDTEAFF.

The chain uses TRBV11-2 and TRBJ1-5; D is uncertain. V was shortened by 1 base and J by 6 bases, with 10 bases between the two germline ends. Germline V gene lookup returns CDR1 SGHAT and CDR2 FQNNGV. The CDR3 totals 14 residues. This CDR3 reads CASSLGGWGQPQHF. DNA of the CDR3: TGTGCCAGCAGCTTAGGAGGGTGGGGTCAGCCCCAGCATTTT.

This clonotype was seen a handful of times. This chain uses TRBV7-2 with TRBJ1-2; no clear D gene. Germline CDR1 is SGHTA and CDR2 is FQGNSA. The CDR3 contains 16 residues. V lost 1 base and J lost 2, with 14 bases in between. The DNA for the CDR3 is TGTGCCAGCAGCTTAGATGCCACCTCTTTAAACTATGGCTACACCTTC. This translates into CASSLDATSLNYGYTF. Full variable domain (outside the CDR3, taken from reference TRBV7-2 and TRBJ1-2): GAGVSQSPSNKVTEKGKDVELRCDPISGHTALYWYRQSLGQGLEFLIYFQGNSAPDKSGLPSDRFSAERTGGSVSTLTIQRTQQEDSAVYLCASSLDATSLNYGYTFGSGTRLTVV.

CDR3 region: CASSFDRDKGGYTF. In DNA, the CDR3 is TGTGCCAGCAGTTTCGACCGGGACAAGGGTGGCTACACCTTC. The chain is built from TRBV12-3 or TRBV12-4 and TRBJ1-2; possibly TRBD1 for D (6 bases). V was trimmed by 3 bases and J by 7 bases, leaving 15 bases between them. The CDR3 is 14 amino acids.

The rearrangement links TRBV10-3 to TRBJ1-5; possible D gene TRBD1, 5 bases. Germline assignment: CDR1 ENHRY and CDR2 SYGVKD. The V end was cut by 5 bases, the J end by 6 bases, with 14 bases between. This CDR3 has 14 residues. CDR3 sequence (DNA): TGTGCCATCAGTTCGACGGTGAGGGGTCAGCCCCAGCATTTT. Protein sequence: CAISSTVRGQPQHF.

The gene calls are TRBV27 and TRBJ2-2; no firm D call. Trimming took off 6 bases at V and 5 bases at J, with 13 bases between the two ends. This CDR3 region has 14 residues. The germline V gene encodes CDR1 MNHEY and CDR2 SMNVEV (reference sequence). In DNA, the CDR3 is TGTGCCAGCAGCCTGCGTTCGTGGACCGGGGAGCTGTTTTTT. Translation gives CASSLRSWTGELFF.

This clonotype was detected a few times. The rearrangement uses TRBV6-5 and TRBJ1-2; TRBD1 is a possible D gene (6 bases). This CDR3 region has 12 residues. The V end lost 6 bases, the J end lost 4 bases, and 9 bases lay between the germline ends. Germline values: CDR1 MNHEY, CDR2 SVGAGI. Written as DNA, the CDR3 is TGTGCCAGCAGGGAGGGGGGCTATGGCTACACCTTC. Its translation: CASREGGYGYTF.

A few counts support this clonotype. The chain links TRBV11-2 to TRBJ2-5, with 10 nucleotides matching TRBD2. Germline CDR1 reads SGHAT; CDR2 reads FQNNGV. This CDR3 is built from 18 residues. V gave up 2 bases and J gave up 4 bases; unmatched junction bases: 13. The CDR3 DNA sequence: TGTGCCAGCAGCTTAAGGCGTCCTAGCGGGAGTACCTCAGAGACCCAGTACTTC. This encodes CASSLRRPSGSTSETQYF.

This clonotype was picked up a small number of times. CDR3 amino acids: CSARDIPQARGKNIQYF. For the CDR3, the DNA is TGCAGTGCTAGAGATATCCCCCAGGCCAGGGGCAAAAACATTCAGTACTTC. This chain connects TRBV20-1 to TRBJ2-4; D may be TRBD1 (6 bases). CDR3 length: 17 residues. Per germline, CDR1 DFQATT and CDR2 SNEGSKA (reference sequence). Between the trimmed V and J ends, which lost 0 bases and 3 bases, there was a span of 18 bases.

To note about this clonotype: This may be a read error, as it is one base from a much larger clone. The rearrangement links TRBV20-1 to TRBJ2-1; D is uncertain. Per germline, CDR1 DFQATT and CDR2 SNEGSKA (reference sequence). The CDR3 contains 12 residues. The CDR3 DNA reads TGCAGTGCTTCCCAGTCCTACAATGAGCGGTTCTTC. It codes for CSASQSYNERFF.

Many counts were recorded for this clonotype. The CDR3 loop is CATSRNSLAGYNEQFF. In nucleotides, the CDR3 is TGTGCCACCAGCAGAAACAGCCTAGCGGGGTACAATGAGCAGTTCTTC. The chain is built from TRBV15 and TRBJ2-1; 9 nucleotides line up with TRBD2. Trimming at V came to 2 bases and at J to 4 bases, leaving 6 bases not matched to a gene. There are 16 residues in the CDR3. Germline-derived CDR1 and CDR2 are LNHNV and YYDKDF (reference sequence).

The chain recombines TRBV18 with TRBJ1-5, with D maybe TRBD1 (5 bases). Germline V gene lookup returns CDR1 KGHSH and CDR2 LQKENI. CDR3 length equals 14 residues. V shed 6 bases and J shed 7 bases, with 16 bases lying between them. This CDR3 is CASSKLTGVQPQHF. The CDR3 DNA reads TGTGCCAGCTCTAAATTGACGGGGGTACAGCCCCAGCATTTT.

This CDR3 reads CASSYILAGESEQFF. The DNA of the CDR3 is TGTGCCAGCAGTTACATACTAGCGGGGGAAAGTGAGCAGTTCTTC. The rearrangement uses TRBV6-2 or TRBV6-3 and TRBJ2-1, with 11 bases that match TRBD2. Germline values: CDR1 MNHEY, CDR2 SVGEGT. There are 15 residues in the CDR3. With 2 bases clipped from V and 9 bases from J, the junction kept 6 bases outside the gene matches.

This clonotype was picked up many times. The chain joins TRBV18 to TRBJ2-3, with TRBD1 identical over 7 bases. The V gene's germline CDR1 is KGHSH and CDR2 LQKENI. V was clipped by 8 bases and J by 5 bases; unmatched bases: 4. This CDR3 is 12 amino acids long. CDR3 sequence: CASSPGGDTQYF. The DNA of the CDR3 is TGTGCCAGCAGCCCAGGGGGAGATACGCAGTATTTT.